The next 6 T cell receptor beta chains were all read from a single sample in a study of T cells in Graves' hyperthyroidism and ophthalmopathy. RNA transcripts were the template for amplifying TCR beta CDR3 regions. An initial round of RT-PCR targeting the TCR CDR3 relied on the HTBI primer set. One entry per CDR3 protein results from TCRdb running MiXCR on the multiplex PCR reads. The data contain 800,000 or so distinct CDR3 sequences, about two fifths of them singletons. Sequencing used blood. Every receptor here comes from a man younger than 35 with Graves' hyperthyroidism.

This clonotype was seen a few times. The chain carries TRBV4-1 and TRBJ1-5; TRBD1 is a possible D gene (5 bases). Germline V CDR1 and CDR2: MGHRA, YSYEKL. Between the trimmed V and J ends, which lost 5 bases and 3 bases, there was a span of 11 bases. The CDR3 has 14 residues. The CDR3 DNA follows: TGCGCCAGCAGCGGGTTCGGGGCCAATCAGCCCCAGCATTTT. This translates into CASSGFGANQPQHF.

This clonotype was seen a few times. This chain links TRBV5-5 with TRBJ1-1; no clear D gene. V shed 3 bases and J shed 0 bases, with 9 bases lying between them. The CDR3 length is 14 residues. The V gene's germline CDR1 is SGHKS and CDR2 YYEKEE (reference sequence). DNA of the CDR3: TGTGCCAGCAGCTCGGCTTGGTTGAACACTGAAGCTTTCTTT. Translation gives CASSSAWLNTEAFF.

The chain joins TRBV29-1 to TRBJ2-7, with a possible D match to TRBD1 (6 bases). V gave up 6 bases and J gave up 3 bases, with 15 bases separating them. The length of the CDR3 is 13 residues. CDR1 is SQVTM, CDR2 ANQGSEA, per germline. CDR3: CSVETGPNYEQYF. The CDR3 bases are TGCAGCGTAGAAACAGGGCCGAACTACGAGCAGTACTTC.

This clonotype was recorded at least ten times. This sequence joins TRBV20-1 and TRBJ2-5, with D possibly being TRBD1 or TRBD2 (5 bases each). Germline V lookup: CDR1 DFQATT, CDR2 SNEGSKA (reference sequence). This CDR3 spans 14 amino acids. V was shortened by 0 bases and J by 1 base, with 9 bases between the two germline ends. The CDR3 nucleotides are TGCAGTGCTAGAGACCCGAGGGGCCAAGAGACCCAGTACTTC. It is translated as CSARDPRGQETQYF.

At least ten counts were recorded for this clonotype. This chain links TRBV12-3 or TRBV12-4 with TRBJ2-7; the match to TRBD1 covers 7 bases. The CDR3 length is 14 residues. J gave up 2 bases and V 5 bases, and 6 bases lay outside the gene matches. Here the CDR3 reads CASSPSTGTYEQYF. Here the CDR3 DNA reads TGTGCCAGCAGTCCGTCGACAGGGACCTACGAGCAGTACTTC.

J is TRBJ2-3 and V is TRBV9; D is possibly TRBD1 or TRBD2 (6 bases each). This CDR3 spans 17 amino acids. Looked up from germline, CDR1 is SGDLS and CDR2 is YYNGEE. Trimming removed 3 bases from V and 0 bases from J, with 17 bases in between. CDR3 amino acids: CASSAPSEGGSTDTQYF. The CDR3 DNA reads TGTGCCAGCAGCGCTCCGAGTGAGGGGGGAAGCACAGATACGCAGTATTTT.